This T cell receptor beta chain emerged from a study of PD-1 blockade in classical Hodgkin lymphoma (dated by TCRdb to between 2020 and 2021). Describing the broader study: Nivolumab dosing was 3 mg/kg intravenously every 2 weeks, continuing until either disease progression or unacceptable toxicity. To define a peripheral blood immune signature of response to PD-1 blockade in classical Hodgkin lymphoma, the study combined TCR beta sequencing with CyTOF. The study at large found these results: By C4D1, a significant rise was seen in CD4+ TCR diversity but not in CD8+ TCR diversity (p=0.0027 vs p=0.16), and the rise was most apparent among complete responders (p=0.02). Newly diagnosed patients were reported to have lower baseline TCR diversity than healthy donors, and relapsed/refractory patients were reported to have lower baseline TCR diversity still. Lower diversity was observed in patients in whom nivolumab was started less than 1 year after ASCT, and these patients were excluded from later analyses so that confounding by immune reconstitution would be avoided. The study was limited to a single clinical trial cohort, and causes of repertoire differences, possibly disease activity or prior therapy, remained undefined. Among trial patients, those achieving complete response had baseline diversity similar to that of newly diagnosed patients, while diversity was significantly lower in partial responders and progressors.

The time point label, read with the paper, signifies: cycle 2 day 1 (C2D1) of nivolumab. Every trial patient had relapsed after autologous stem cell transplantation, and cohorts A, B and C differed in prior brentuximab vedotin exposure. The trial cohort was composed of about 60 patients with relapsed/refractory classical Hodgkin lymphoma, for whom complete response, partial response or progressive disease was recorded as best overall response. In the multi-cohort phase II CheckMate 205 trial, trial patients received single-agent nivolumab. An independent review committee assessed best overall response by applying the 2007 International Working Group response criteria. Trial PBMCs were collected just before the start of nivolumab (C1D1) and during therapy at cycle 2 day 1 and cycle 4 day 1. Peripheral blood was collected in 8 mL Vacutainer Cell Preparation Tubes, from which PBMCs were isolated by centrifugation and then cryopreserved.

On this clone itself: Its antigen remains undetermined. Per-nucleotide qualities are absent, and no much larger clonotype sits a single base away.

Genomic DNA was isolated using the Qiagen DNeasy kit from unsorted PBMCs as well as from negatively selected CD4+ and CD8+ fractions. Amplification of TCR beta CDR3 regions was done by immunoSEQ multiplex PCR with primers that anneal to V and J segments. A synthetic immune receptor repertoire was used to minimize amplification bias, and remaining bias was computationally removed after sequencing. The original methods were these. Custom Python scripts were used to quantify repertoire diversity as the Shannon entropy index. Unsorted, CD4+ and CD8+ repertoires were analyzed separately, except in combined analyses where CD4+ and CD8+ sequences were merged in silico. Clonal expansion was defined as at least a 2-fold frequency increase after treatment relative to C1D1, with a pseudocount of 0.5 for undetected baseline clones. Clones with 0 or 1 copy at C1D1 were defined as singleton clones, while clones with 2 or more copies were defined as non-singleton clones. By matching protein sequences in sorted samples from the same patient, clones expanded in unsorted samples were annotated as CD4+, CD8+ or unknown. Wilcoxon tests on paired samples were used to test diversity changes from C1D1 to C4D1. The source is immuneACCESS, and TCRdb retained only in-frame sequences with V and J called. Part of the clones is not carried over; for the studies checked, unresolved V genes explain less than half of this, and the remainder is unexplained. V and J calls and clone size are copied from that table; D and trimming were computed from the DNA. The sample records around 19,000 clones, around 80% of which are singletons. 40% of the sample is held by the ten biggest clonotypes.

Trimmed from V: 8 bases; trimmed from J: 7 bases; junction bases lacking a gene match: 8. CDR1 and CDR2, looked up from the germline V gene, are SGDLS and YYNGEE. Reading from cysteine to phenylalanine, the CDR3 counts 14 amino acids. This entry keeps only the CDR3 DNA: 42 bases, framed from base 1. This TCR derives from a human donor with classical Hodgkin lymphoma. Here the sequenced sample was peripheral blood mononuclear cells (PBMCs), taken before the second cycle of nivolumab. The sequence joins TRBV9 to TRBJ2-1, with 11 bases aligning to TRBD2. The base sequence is TGTGCCAGTTCAACTAGCGGGAGTGGGAATGAGCAGTTCTTC. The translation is CASSTSGSGNEQFF.